These 27 T cell receptor beta chains came from one sample sequenced in a study of blood T cells in healthy people across ages. The authors ran a second PCR of 7 to 11 cycles using a sample-barcoded 5' primer and a J-beta primer mix. TCRdb redid the calling of the 5' RACE reads with MiXCR, one entry per CDR3 protein. The sample carries approximately 820,000 distinct CDR3 sequences, more than 40% recorded once. The sample comprised blood. The receptors here all came from a man aged 55 to 70 in good health.

The rearrangement links TRBV4-1 to TRBJ2-3, with no clear D. The CDR3 has 14 amino acids. The germline V gene has CDR1 MGHRA and CDR2 YSYEKL. V was shortened by 4 bases and J by 6 bases, with 14 bases between the two germline ends. CDR3 coding DNA: TGCGCCAGCAGCCCCCCCACCCACGGGGATACGCAGTATTTT. It is translated as CASSPPTHGDTQYF.

The chain employs TRBV6-1 and TRBJ2-4, with TRBD1 as a possible D gene (6 bases). Germline CDR1 and CDR2: MNHNS and SASEGT. V lost 7 bases and J 0 bases, leaving 19 bases between the germline ends. This CDR3 comprises 17 residues. CDR3 DNA: TGTGCCAGCACCAACAGGGCTGGCCTGGTAGCCAAAAACATTCAGTACTTC. Amino acid sequence: CASTNRAGLVAKNIQYF.

CDR3 DNA sequence: TGTGCCAGCAGTTGGGACAGGGGGCTCGCAGATACGCAGTATTTT. Amino acids: CASSWDRGLADTQYF. The chain recombines TRBV12-3 or TRBV12-4 with TRBJ2-3, with TRBD1 matching 12 bases. This CDR3 comprises 15 residues. V shed 4 bases, J shed 4 bases, and the junction held 3 bases outside the gene matches.

V is TRBV27 and J is TRBJ2-3; 7 bases fit TRBD1. CDR3 size: 15 residues. V dropped 3 bases and J dropped 2; count of bases not matched to a gene: 5. Germline values: CDR1 MNHEY, CDR2 SMNVEV (reference sequence). The CDR3 DNA sequence: TGTGCCAGCAGTTTGTCGACAGGGTTCACAGATACGCAGTATTTT. Its protein product is CASSLSTGFTDTQYF.

The table lists this clonotype with a few counts. The chain is built from TRBV4-3 and TRBJ2-1; D perhaps matches TRBD1 (5 bases). Germline V gives CDR1 LGHNA, CDR2 YSLEER. CDR3 length: 17 amino acids. The germline V and J ends were trimmed by 4 bases and 6 bases, with 22 bases remaining between them. CDR3 sequence reads: CASSPRYGRDFGNEQFF. Written as DNA, the CDR3 is TGCGCCAGCAGCCCCAGGTACGGCAGGGATTTTGGCAATGAGCAGTTCTTC.

This clonotype occurred many times. V is TRBV7-2 and J is TRBJ2-7; a weak D match, TRBD1 (6 bases). The germline V and J ends were trimmed by 5 bases and 3 bases, with 17 bases remaining between them. The germline CDR1 and CDR2 sequences are SGHTA and FQGNSA. This CDR3 has 15 residues. This CDR3 reads CASSAGTPGHYEQYF. CDR3 DNA: TGTGCCAGCAGCGCAGGGACACCGGGTCACTACGAGCAGTACTTC.

The V call is TRBV18, the J call TRBJ2-1, with a possible D match to TRBD1 (6 bases). Trimming removed 3 bases at V and 8 bases at J, with 14 bases between. CDR1 KGHSH and CDR2 LQKENI come from the germline V gene. The CDR3 has 14 amino acids. CDR3 in amino acids: CASSPTGFWDEQFF. CDR3 in DNA: TGTGCCAGCTCACCCACAGGGTTCTGGGATGAGCAGTTCTTC.

The chain employs TRBV7-8 and TRBJ1-1; tentatively, D is TRBD1 (5 bases). The ends were cut back, 5 bases at V and 1 base at J, with 11 bases in the middle. The CDR3 covers 14 residues. Germline CDR1 reads SGHVS; CDR2 reads FQNEAQ. In DNA, the CDR3 is TGTGCCAGCAGCCCACAGGATACGAACACTGAAGCTTTCTTT. This encodes CASSPQDTNTEAFF.

The CDR3 region is CASSSRGLGSYEQYF. As DNA, the CDR3 is TGTGCCAGCAGTTCGAGGGGGCTCGGGTCCTACGAGCAGTACTTC. This chain joins TRBV27 and TRBJ2-7, with TRBD1 identical over 7 bases. Looked up from germline, CDR1 is MNHEY and CDR2 is SMNVEV (reference sequence). The CDR3 runs to 15 residues. Unmatched junction bases numbered 7, after V lost 4 bases and J lost 1 base.

This clonotype was counted only a few times. This rearrangement joins TRBV24-1 to TRBJ2-5; D is perhaps TRBD1 (6 bases). The germline gives CDR1 KGHDR, CDR2 SFDVKD. V lost 2 bases and J lost 5, with 17 bases in between. This CDR3 has 16 residues. Here the CDR3 DNA reads TGTGCCACCAGTGATTCCCGGGACACGACACAGGAGACCCAGTACTTC. Its translation is CATSDSRDTTQETQYF.

This rearrangement joins TRBV12-3 or TRBV12-4 to TRBJ1-2; no clear D gene. CDR3 length: 13 amino acids. Between the trimmed V and J ends, which lost 8 bases and 2 bases, there was a span of 12 bases. The CDR3 spells CASRRPPNYGYTF. In DNA form, the CDR3 reads TGTGCCAGCCGCAGACCGCCAAACTATGGCTACACCTTC.

The chain carries TRBV7-9 and TRBJ2-1; 11 nucleotides align to TRBD2. There are 16 residues in the CDR3. The V gene's germline CDR1 is SEHNR and CDR2 FQNEAQ (reference sequence). The junction had 9 bases not matched to a gene; V was cut back by 5 bases and J by 6 bases. The CDR3 reads CASSLIAGGLPNEQFF. CDR3 bases: TGTGCCAGCAGCCTCATAGCGGGGGGGCTACCCAATGAGCAGTTCTTC.

This clonotype was observed a handful of times. This chain links TRBV5-1 with TRBJ2-1, with 14 bases lining up with TRBD2. The germline CDR1 and CDR2 sequences are SGHRS and YFSETQ. V was clipped by 4 bases and J by 7 bases; unmatched bases: 4. CDR3 length: 15 amino acids. CDR3 region: CASSATSGGANEQFF. Here the CDR3 DNA reads TGCGCCAGCAGCGCGACTAGCGGGGGGGCGAATGAGCAGTTCTTC. The full variable domain, rest sourced from reference TRBV5-1 and TRBJ2-1, is KAGVTQTPRYLIKTRGQQVTLSCSPISGHRSVSWYQQTPGQGLQFLFEYFSETQRNKGNFPGRFSGRQFSNSRSEMNVSTLELGDSALYLCASSATSGGANEQFFGPGTRLTVL.

This clonotype came up a few times. The J gene is TRBJ2-7, the V gene TRBV27; unclear D gene. Per germline, CDR1 MNHEY and CDR2 SMNVEV (reference sequence). The CDR3 consists of 13 residues. V lost 5 bases, J lost 1 base, and 9 bases lay in between. The CDR3 DNA reads TGTGCCAGCAGTACTGGGCCTTCCTACGAGCAGTACTTC. It encodes CASSTGPSYEQYF.

In DNA form, the CDR3 reads TGTGCCAGCAGCCCACGGTGGACTAATCAGCCCCAGCATTTT. This sequence encodes CASSPRWTNQPQHF. This chain connects TRBV7-8 to TRBJ1-5; D is uncertain. Between the trimmed V and J ends, which lost 5 bases and 4 bases, there was a span of 12 bases. CDR1 and CDR2 (germline): SGHVS, FQNEAQ. The CDR3 consists of 14 residues. The variable domain in full, with the rest retrieved from reference TRBV7-8 and TRBJ1-5, is GAGVSQSPRYKVAKRGQDVALRCDPISGHVSLFWYQQALGQGPEFLTYFQNEAQLDKSGLPSDRFFAERPEGSVSTLKIQRTQQEDSAVYLCASSPRWTNQPQHFGDGTRLSIL.

In its sample, this clonotype was seen many times. The CDR3 coding sequence is TGTGCCAGCAGCTTCAGTAGCTCCTACGAGCAGTACTTC. It translates to CASSFSSSYEQYF. The chain is built from TRBV7-9 and TRBJ2-7; no clear D. The CDR3 has 13 amino acids. The V gene's germline CDR1 is SEHNR and CDR2 FQNEAQ (reference sequence). Trimming left V 3 bases short and J 0 bases short, with 6 bases between.

J is TRBJ2-2 and V is TRBV18; D call uncertain. CDR1 is KGHSH, CDR2 LQKENI, per germline. Trimming stripped 0 bases from V and 7 bases from J, with 9 bases between. The CDR3 loop spans 14 amino acids. The CDR3 bases are TGTGCCAGCTCACCACCGGGCCCAGTCGGGGAGCTGTTTTTT. Protein: CASSPPGPVGELFF.

The chain is built from TRBV10-3 and TRBJ2-7; D may be TRBD2 (5 bases). CDR3 length equals 13 residues. Trimming pared 6 bases from V and 4 bases from J, leaving 13 bases between. The V gene's germline CDR1 is ENHRY and CDR2 SYGVKD. CDR3 sequence reads: CAISRSEWYEQYF. CDR3 in DNA: TGTGCCATCAGCCGTAGCGAATGGTACGAGCAGTACTTC.

V gene TRBV11-2 combines with J gene TRBJ2-5, with TRBD2 identical over 9 bases. Germline lookup yields CDR1 SGHAT and CDR2 FQNNGV. The CDR3 consists of 16 residues. With 4 bases clipped from V and 1 base from J, the junction kept 7 bases outside the gene matches. Here the CDR3 reads CASSSRLAAIQETQYF. The CDR3 coding sequence is TGTGCCAGCAGCTCCAGACTAGCGGCGATCCAAGAGACCCAGTACTTC.

The chain combines TRBV12-3 or TRBV12-4 with TRBJ2-1, with a possible D match to TRBD1 (6 bases). This CDR3 comprises 15 residues. Trimming stripped 3 bases from V and 2 bases from J, with 11 bases between. DNA for the CDR3: TGTGCCAGCAGTTTTCAGGGGATAGCCTACAATGAGCAGTTCTTC. Protein sequence: CASSFQGIAYNEQFF.

This clonotype came up many times. This chain links TRBV7-6 with TRBJ1-1, with no clear D. The CDR3 covers 11 residues. Germline loops: CDR1 SGHVS, CDR2 FNYEAQ. V was shortened by 5 bases and J by 1 base, with 2 bases between the two germline ends. The CDR3 spells CASSKNTEAFF. In DNA form, the CDR3 reads TGTGCCAGCAGCAAGAACACTGAAGCTTTCTTT.

CDR3 amino acids: CASSGGFYEQYF. Written as DNA, the CDR3 is TGTGCCAGCAGTGGGGGATTCTACGAGCAGTACTTC. The chain is built from TRBV25-1 and TRBJ2-7; D unresolved. CDR1 is MGHDK and CDR2 is SYGVNS in the germline V gene. V was cut by 4 bases and J by 3 bases, with 7 bases left in between. The CDR3 sequence is 12 residues long.

Remarks on this clonotype: An end of the junction differs from the germline gene, which may be a read error. The chain carries TRBV9 and TRBJ2-5; D not certain. CDR3 length: 13 amino acids. Germline V gene sequence: CDR1 SGDLS, CDR2 YYNGEE. As DNA, the CDR3 is TGTGCCAGCAGCGTAGGTGCAGAAGAGGCCCAGTACTTC. As protein: CASSVGAEEAQYF. The full variable domain, completed using reference TRBV9 and TRBJ2-5, is DSGVTQTPKHLITATGQRVTLRCSPRSGDLSVYWYQQSLDQGLQFLIQYYNGEERAKGNILERFSAQQFPDLHSELNLSSLELGDSALYFCASSVGAEEAQYFGPGTRLLVL.

The chain has TRBV7-9 and TRBJ2-7; D might be TRBD1 or TRBD2, each matching 6 bases. The J call is doubtful: the DNA matches TRBJ2-5 better. The CDR3 sequence is 16 residues long. CDR1 and CDR2 from the germline V gene are SEHNR and FQNEAQ (reference sequence). CDR3 amino acids: CASSKIGGAGDGTQYF. The DNA for the CDR3 is TGTGCCAGCAGCAAAATCGGCGGGGCAGGGGATGGGACCCAGTACTTC.

CDR3 nucleotide sequence: TGCAGCGCTTCCGGAGTCTCCTACAATGAGCAGTTCTTC. Protein sequence: CSASGVSYNEQFF. This chain links TRBV29-1 with TRBJ2-1; D is unclear. The V gene's germline CDR1 is SQVTM and CDR2 ANQGSEA. The CDR3 contains 13 residues. Trimming pared 7 bases from V and 0 bases from J, leaving 10 bases between.

A few counts support this clonotype. The chain couples TRBV7-2 to TRBJ2-7; TRBD2 matches 11 bases. The CDR3 covers 15 residues. V was pared by 5 bases and J by 3 bases, with 6 bases of the junction left unmatched. Germline lookup yields CDR1 SGHTA and CDR2 FQGNSA. The CDR3 nucleotides read TGTGCCAGCAGCCAGACTAGCGGGGTGGTCTACGAGCAGTACTTC. It translates to CASSQTSGVVYEQYF.

Of note for this clonotype: With a much larger clone just one base away, this may be a read error. The genes are TRBV29-1 and TRBJ1-4, with 9 bases lining up with TRBD1. This CDR3 has 14 amino acids. Unmatched junction bases numbered 12, after V lost 8 bases and J lost 8 bases. Per germline, CDR1 SQVTM and CDR2 ANQGSEA. CDR3 nucleotide sequence: TGCAGCATCGTTGTGGGGACAGGGAGCGAAAAACTGTTTTTT. Translation: CSIVVGTGSEKLFF.